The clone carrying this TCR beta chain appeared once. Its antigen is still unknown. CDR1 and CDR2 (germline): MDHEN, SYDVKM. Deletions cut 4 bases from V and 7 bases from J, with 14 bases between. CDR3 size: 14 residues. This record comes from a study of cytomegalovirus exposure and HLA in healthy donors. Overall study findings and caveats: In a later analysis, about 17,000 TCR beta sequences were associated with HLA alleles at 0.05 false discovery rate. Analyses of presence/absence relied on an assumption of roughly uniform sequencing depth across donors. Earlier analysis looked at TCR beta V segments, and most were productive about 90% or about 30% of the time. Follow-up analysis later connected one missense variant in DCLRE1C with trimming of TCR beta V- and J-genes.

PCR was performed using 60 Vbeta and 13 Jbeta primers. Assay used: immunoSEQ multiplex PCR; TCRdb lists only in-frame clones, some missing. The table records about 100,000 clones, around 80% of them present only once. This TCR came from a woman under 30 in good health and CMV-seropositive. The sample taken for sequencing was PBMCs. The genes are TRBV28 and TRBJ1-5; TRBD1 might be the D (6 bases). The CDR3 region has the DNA TGTGCCAGCAGTTATCGGGGGGCGAGCCAGCCCCAGCATTTT. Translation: CASSYRGASQPQHF.